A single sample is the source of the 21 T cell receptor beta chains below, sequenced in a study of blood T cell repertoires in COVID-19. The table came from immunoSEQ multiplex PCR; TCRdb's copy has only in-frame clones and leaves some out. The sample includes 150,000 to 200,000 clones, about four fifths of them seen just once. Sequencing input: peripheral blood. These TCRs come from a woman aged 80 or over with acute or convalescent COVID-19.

CDR3 in DNA: TGTGCCAGCAGTGAGTGGACGGGAGGGCCCTACAATGAGCAGTTCTTC. Amino acids: CASSEWTGGPYNEQFF. The J gene is TRBJ2-1, the V gene TRBV2; 8 positions match TRBD2. The CDR3 is 16 residues long. Germline CDR1 SNHLY, CDR2 FYNNEI. V shed 3 bases and J 2 bases; nucleotides not matched to a gene: 6.

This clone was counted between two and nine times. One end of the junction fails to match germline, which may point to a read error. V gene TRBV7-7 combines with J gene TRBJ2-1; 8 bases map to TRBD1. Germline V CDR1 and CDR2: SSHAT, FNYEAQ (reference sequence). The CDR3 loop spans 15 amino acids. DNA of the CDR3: TGTGCTAGCAGCCTAATCGGACAGGGTGTGGATGAGCAGTTCTTC. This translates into CASSLIGQGVDEQFF.

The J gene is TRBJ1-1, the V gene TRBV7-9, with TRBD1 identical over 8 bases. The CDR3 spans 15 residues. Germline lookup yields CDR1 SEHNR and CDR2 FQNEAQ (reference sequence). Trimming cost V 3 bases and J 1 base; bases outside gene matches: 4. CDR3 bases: TGTGCCAGCAGCTTCCAGCAGGGGGCGAACACTGAAGCTTTCTTT. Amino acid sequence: CASSFQQGANTEAFF.

The CDR3 nucleotides read TGTGCCAGCAGGCAACAACAGTATGAAGCTTTCTTT. This gives the protein CASRQQQYEAFF. The chain uses TRBV12-3 or TRBV12-4 and TRBJ1-1, with D uncertain. The germline V and J ends were trimmed by 6 bases and 7 bases, with 12 bases remaining between them. This CDR3 has 12 residues.

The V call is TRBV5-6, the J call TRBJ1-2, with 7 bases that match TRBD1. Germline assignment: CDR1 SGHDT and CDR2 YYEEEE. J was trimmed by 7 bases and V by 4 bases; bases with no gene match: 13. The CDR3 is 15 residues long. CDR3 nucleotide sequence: TGTGCCAGCAGCGCCACGACGACAGGGTTGCGTGGCTACACCTTC. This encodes CASSATTTGLRGYTF.

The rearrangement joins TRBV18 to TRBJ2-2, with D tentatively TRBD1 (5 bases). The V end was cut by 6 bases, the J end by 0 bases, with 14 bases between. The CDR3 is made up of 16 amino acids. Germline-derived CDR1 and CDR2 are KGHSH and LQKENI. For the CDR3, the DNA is TGTGCCAGCTCGCCCAGGGTGGATGCGAACACCGGGGAGCTGTTTTTT. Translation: CASSPRVDANTGELFF. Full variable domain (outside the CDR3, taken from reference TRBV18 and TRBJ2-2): NAGVMQNPRHLVRRRGQEARLRCSPMKGHSHVYWYRQLPEEGLKFMVYLQKENIIDESGMPKERFSAEFPKEGPSILRIQQVVRGDSAAYFCASSPRVDANTGELFFGEGSRLTVL.

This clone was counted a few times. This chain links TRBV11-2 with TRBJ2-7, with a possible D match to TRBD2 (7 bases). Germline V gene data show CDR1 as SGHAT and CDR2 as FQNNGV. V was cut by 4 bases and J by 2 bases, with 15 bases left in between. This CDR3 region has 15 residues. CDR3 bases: TGTGCCAGCAGCTACCTAGGGGGGGGCGCCTACGAGCAGTACTTC. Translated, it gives CASSYLGGGAYEQYF. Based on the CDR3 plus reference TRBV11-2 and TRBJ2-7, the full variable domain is EAGVAQSPRYKIIEKRQSVAFWCNPISGHATLYWYQQILGQGPKLLIQFQNNGVVDDSQLPKDRFSAERLKGVDSTLKIQPAKLEDSAVYLCASSYLGGGAYEQYFGPGTRLTVT.

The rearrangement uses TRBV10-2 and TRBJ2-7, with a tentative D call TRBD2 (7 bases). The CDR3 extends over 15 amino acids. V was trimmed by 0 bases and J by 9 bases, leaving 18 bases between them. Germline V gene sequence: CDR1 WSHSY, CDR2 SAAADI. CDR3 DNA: TGCGCCAGCAGTGAGTCGGGGGGGCCTCCCCCCGGGCAGTACTTC. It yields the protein CASSESGGPPPGQYF.

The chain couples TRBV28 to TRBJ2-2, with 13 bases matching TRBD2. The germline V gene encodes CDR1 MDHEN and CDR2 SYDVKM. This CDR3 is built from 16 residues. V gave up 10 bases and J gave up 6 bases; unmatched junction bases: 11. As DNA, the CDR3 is TGTGCCACCTCCGGCTGGACTAGCGGGAGATCCGGGGAGCTGTTTTTT. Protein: CATSGWTSGRSGELFF.

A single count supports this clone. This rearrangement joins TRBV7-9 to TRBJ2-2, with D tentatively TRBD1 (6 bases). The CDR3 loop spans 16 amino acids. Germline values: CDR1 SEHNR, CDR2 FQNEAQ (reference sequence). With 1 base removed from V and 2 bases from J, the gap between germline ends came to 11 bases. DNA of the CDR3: TGTGCCAGCAGCTTAGGCTGGACAGCTAACACCGGGGAGCTGTTTTTT. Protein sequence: CASSLGWTANTGELFF.

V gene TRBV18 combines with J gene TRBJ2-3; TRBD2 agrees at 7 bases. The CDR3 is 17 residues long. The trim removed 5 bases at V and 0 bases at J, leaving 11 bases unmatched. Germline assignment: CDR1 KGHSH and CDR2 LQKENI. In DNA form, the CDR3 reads TGTGCCAGCTCATCCCTCCGGAGCGGGGCAAGCACAGATACGCAGTATTTT. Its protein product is CASSSLRSGASTDTQYF.

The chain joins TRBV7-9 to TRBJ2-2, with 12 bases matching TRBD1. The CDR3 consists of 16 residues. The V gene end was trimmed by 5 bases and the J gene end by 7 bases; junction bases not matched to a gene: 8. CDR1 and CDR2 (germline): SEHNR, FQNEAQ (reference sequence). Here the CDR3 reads CASSGRDRGQSGELFF. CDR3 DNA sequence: TGTGCCAGCAGCGGTCGGGACAGGGGGCAAAGCGGGGAGCTGTTTTTT.

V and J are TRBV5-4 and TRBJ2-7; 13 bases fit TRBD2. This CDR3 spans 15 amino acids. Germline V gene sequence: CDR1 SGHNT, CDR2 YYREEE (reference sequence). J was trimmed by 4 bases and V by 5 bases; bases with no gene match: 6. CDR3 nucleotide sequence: TGTGCCAGCAGATACGGGACTAGCGGGATATACGAGCAGTACTTC. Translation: CASRYGTSGIYEQYF. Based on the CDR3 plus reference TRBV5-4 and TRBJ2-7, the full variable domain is ETGVTQSPTHLIKTRGQQVTLRCSSQSGHNTVSWYQQALGQGPQFIFQYYREEENGRGNFPPRFSGLQFPNYSSELNVNALELDDSALYLCASRYGTSGIYEQYFGPGTRLTVT.

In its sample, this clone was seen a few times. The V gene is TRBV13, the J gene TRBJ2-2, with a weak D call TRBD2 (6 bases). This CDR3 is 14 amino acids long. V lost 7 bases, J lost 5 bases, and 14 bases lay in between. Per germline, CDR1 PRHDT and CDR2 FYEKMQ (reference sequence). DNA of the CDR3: TGTGCCAGCACCCTTTCCGGGGGTACCGGGGAGCTGTTTTTT. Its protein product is CASTLSGGTGELFF.

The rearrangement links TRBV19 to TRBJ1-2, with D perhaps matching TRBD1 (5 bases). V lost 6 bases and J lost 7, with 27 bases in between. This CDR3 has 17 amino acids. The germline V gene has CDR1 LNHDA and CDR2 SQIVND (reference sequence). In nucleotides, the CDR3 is TGTGCCAGTAGACCCAGGGCGGAGGGGTCCCAACTAGGTGGCTACACCTTC. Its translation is CASRPRAEGSQLGGYTF.

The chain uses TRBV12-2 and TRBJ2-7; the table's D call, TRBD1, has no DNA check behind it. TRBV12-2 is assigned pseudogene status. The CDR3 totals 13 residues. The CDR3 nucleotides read TGTGCAAGTCGCTTAGGTTGCAGGGACGAGCAGTACTTC. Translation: CASRLGCRDEQYF.

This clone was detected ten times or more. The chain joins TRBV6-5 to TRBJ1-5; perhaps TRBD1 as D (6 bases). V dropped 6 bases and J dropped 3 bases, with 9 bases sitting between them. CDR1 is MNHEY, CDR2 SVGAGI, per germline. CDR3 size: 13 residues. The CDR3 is CASSGQPNQPQHF. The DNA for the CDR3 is TGTGCCAGCAGCGGACAGCCCAATCAGCCCCAGCATTTT.

CDR3 in DNA: TGCAGCGTTGGGGACGGGAGGAGTGGCTACACCTTC. Amino acids: CSVGDGRSGYTF. The chain carries TRBV29-1 and TRBJ1-2, with D tentatively TRBD1 (5 bases). The germline gives CDR1 SQVTM, CDR2 ANQGSEA. Trimming took 4 bases from V and 7 from J, leaving 13 bases between them. This CDR3 is built from 12 residues. Supplemented by reference TRBV29-1 and TRBJ1-2, the full variable domain reads SAVISQKPSRDICQRGTSLTIQCQVDSQVTMMFWYRQQPGQSLTLIATANQGSEATYESGFVIDKFPISRPNLTFSTLTVSNMSPEDSSIYLCSVGDGRSGYTFGSGTRLTVV.

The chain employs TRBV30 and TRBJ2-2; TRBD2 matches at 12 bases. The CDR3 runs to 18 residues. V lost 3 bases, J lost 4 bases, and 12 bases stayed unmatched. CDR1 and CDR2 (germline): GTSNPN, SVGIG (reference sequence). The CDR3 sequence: CAWRRASGRARATGELFF. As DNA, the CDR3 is TGTGCCTGGAGAAGGGCTAGCGGGAGGGCTCGGGCCACCGGGGAGCTGTTTTTT.

CDR3 protein: CASSQGGGVVSPLHF. DNA for the CDR3: TGTGCCAGCAGCCAAGGTGGGGGGGTGGTCTCACCCCTCCACTTT. This sequence joins TRBV3-1 (or the pseudogene TRBV3-2) and TRBJ1-6, with D possibly TRBD1 on 5 matching bases. Germline V gene sequence: CDR1 LGHDT, CDR2 YNNKEL (reference sequence). The CDR3 length is 15 residues. V was clipped by 1 base and J by 10 bases, with 14 bases between them.

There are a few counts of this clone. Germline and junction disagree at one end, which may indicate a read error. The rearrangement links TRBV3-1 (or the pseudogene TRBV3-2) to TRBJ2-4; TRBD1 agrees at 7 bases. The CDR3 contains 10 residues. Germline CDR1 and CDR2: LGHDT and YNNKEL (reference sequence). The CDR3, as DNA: TGTGCCAGCAGCCAAAGGGACAGTAACTTC. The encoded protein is CASSQRDSNF.